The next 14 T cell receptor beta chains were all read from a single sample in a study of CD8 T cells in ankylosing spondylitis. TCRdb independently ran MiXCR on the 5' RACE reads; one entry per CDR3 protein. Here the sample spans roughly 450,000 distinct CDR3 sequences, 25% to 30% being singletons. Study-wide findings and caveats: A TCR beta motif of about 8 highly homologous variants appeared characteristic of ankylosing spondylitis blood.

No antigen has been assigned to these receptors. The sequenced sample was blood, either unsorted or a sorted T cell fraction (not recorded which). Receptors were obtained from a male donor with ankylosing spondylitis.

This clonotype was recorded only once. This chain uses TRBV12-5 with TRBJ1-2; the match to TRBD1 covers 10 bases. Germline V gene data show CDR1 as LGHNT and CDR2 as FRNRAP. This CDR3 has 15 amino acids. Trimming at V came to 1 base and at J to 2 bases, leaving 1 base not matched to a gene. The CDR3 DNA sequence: TGTGCTAGTGGTTTGGCGACAGGGGGCAACTATGGCTACACCTTC. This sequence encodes CASGLATGGNYGYTF.

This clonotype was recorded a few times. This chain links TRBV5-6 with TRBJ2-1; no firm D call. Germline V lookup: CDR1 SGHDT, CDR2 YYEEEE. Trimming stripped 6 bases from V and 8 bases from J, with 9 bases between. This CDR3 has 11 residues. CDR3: CASTYSDEQFF. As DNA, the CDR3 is TGTGCCAGCACCTACTCTGATGAGCAGTTCTTC.

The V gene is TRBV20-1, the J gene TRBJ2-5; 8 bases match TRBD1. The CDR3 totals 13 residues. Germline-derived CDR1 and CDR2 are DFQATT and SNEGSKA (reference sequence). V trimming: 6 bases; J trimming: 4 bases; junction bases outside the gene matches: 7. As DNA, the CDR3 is TGCAGTGCCAGGGGGCAGTGGGGAGAGACCCAGTACTTC. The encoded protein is CSARGQWGETQYF.

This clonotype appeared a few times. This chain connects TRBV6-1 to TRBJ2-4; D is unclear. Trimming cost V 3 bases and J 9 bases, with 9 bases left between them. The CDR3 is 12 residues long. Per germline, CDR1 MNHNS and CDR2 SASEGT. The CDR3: CASSERIGIQYF. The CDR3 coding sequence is TGTGCCAGCAGTGAGAGAATCGGCATTCAGTACTTC.

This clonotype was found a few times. DNA for the CDR3: TGTGCCACCAGCAGAGATCGGGGCCCTGGGGCAGATACGCAGTATTTT. Amino acids: CATSRDRGPGADTQYF. This chain uses TRBV15 with TRBJ2-3, with D perhaps matching TRBD1 or TRBD2 (5 bases each). The CDR3 is made up of 16 amino acids. The germline V gene encodes CDR1 LNHNV and CDR2 YYDKDF (reference sequence). The ends were cut back, 0 bases at V and 4 bases at J, with 14 bases in the middle.

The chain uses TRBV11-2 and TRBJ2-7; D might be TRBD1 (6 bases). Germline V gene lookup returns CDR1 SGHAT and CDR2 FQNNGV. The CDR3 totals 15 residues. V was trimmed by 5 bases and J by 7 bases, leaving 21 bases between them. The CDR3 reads CASSRLRGIFWEQYF. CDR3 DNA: TGTGCCAGCAGCCGCCTTAGGGGGATCTTTTGGGAGCAGTACTTC.

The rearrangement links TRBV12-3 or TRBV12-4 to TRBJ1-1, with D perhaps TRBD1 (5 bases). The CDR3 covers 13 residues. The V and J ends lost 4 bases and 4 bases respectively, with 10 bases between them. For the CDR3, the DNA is TGTGCCAGCAGTTGGGGGTACAGCACTGAAGCTTTCTTT. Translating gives CASSWGYSTEAFF.

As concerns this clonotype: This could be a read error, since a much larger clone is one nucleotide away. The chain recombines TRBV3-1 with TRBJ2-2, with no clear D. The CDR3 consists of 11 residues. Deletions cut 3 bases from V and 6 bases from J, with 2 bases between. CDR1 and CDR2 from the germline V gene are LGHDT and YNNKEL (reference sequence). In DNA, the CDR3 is TGTGCCAGCAGCCACTCCGGGGAGCTGTTTTTT. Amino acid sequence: CASSHSGELFF.

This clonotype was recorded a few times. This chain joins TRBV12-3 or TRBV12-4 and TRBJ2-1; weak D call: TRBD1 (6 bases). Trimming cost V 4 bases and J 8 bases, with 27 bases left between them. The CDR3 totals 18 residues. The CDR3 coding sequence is TGTGCCAGCAGTTCTGAGGGCTGGGGCAGGGGTTCCTCCCATGAGCAGTTCTTC. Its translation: CASSSEGWGRGSSHEQFF.

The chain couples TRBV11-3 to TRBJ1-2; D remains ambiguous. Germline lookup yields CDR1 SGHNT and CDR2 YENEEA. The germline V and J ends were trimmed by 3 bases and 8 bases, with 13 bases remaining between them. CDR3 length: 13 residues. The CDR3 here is CASSFRREQGYTF. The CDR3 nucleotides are TGTGCCAGCAGCTTCAGGAGGGAGCAAGGCTACACCTTC. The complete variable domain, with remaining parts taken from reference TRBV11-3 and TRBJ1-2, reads EAGVVQSPRYKIIEKKQPVAFWCNPISGHNTLYWYLQNLGQGPELLIRYENEEAVDDSQLPKDRFSAERLKGVDSTLKIQPAELGDSAVYLCASSFRREQGYTFGSGTRLTVV.

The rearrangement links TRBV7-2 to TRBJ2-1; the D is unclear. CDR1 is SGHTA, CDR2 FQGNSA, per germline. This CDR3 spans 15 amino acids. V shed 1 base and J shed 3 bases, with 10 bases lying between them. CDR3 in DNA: TGTGCCAGCAGCTTAGATTTTCCTAGCTACAATGAGCAGTTCTTC. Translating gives CASSLDFPSYNEQFF.

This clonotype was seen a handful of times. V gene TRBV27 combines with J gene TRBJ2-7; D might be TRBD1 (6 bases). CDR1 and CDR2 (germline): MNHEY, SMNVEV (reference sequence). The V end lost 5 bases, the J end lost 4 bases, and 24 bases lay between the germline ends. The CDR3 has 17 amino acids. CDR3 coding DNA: TGTGCCAGCAGTGGCTTTGGGCGCCAGGACAGCGATTACGAGCAGTACGTC. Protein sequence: CASSGFGRQDSDYEQYV.

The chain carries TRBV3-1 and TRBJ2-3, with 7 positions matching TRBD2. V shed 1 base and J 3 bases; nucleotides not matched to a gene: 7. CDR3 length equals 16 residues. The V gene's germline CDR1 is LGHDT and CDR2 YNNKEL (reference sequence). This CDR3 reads CASSQGGRAITDTQYF. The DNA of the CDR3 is TGTGCCAGCAGCCAAGGTGGGAGGGCCATAACAGATACGCAGTATTTT.

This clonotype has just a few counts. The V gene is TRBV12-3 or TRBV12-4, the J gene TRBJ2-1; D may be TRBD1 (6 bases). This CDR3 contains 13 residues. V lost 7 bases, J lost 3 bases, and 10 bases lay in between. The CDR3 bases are TGTGCCAGCATCCCGGACAGCTACAATGAGCAGTTCTTC. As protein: CASIPDSYNEQFF.